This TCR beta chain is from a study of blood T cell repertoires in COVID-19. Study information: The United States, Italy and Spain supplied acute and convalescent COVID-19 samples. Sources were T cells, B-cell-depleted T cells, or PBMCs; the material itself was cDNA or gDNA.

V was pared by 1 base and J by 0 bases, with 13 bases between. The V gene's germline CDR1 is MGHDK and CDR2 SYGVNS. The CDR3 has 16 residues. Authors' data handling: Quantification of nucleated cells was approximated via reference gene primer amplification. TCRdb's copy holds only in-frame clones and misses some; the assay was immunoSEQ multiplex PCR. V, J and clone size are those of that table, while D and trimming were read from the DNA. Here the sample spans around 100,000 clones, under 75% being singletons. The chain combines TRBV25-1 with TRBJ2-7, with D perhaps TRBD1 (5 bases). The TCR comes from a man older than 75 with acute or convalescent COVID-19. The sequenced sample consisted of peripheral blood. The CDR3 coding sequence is TGTGCCAGCAGTGAATGGGGCAGGGCGGCCTCCTACGAGCAGTACTTC. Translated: CASSEWGRAASYEQYF.